This T cell receptor beta chain was recovered during a study of cytomegalovirus exposure and HLA in healthy donors. Broader study findings: Later analysis indicated greater clonal expansion among HLA-associated TCR beta chains than among equally common other chains. Presence/absence analysis assumed near-uniform sequencing depth across donors. Researchers reportedly found TCR beta sequences accurately predicted most subjects' HLA-A and HLA-B alleles.

The CDR3 spans 13 residues. The germline V and J ends were trimmed by 2 bases and 4 bases, with 9 bases remaining between them. In germline, CDR1 is SGHRS, CDR2 YFSETQ. The study sampled nominally healthy donors, though unrecorded immune exposures were likely. About this clone: What it recognizes is unknown.

The PCR had 60 Vbeta and 13 Jbeta primers. Sequencing was performed with immunoSEQ multiplex PCR; in TCRdb, only in-frame clones are kept and a portion is missing. The sample holds around 160,000 clones, 80% seen once. J is TRBJ1-1 and V is TRBV5-1, with D tentatively TRBD1 (5 bases). The TCR comes from a man between 18 and 29 years old in good health and CMV-seropositive. The sample consisted of PBMCs. CDR3 nucleotide sequence: TGCGCCAGCAGCTTCGCAGGGCGCACTGAAGCTTTCTTT. This gives the protein CASSFAGRTEAFF.